Below, 30 T cell receptor beta chains from the same sample are listed, as sequenced in a study of CXCR3-negative and CXCR3-positive naive CD8 T cells. The libraries of TRB cDNA were constructed through 5' RACE using UMI labels. TCRdb reprocessed the 5' RACE reads, keeping one entry per CDR3 protein, no DNA. The sample table sets out roughly 71,000 distinct CDR3 sequences. Sequencing was carried out using naive CXCR3- CD8+ T cells from blood. The subset: CD45RO-CCR7+CD27+CD95- naive CD8+ T cells lacking CXCR3 (TNR3-). The receptors were sampled from a human donor in good health. Some clones in this sample may be carry-over from other donors' samples.

The chain is built from TRBV7-2 and TRBJ2-5; there is no DNA to check the TCRdb D call of TRBD2. Germline V gene lookup returns CDR1 SGHTA and CDR2 FQGNSA. The CDR3 is made up of 17 amino acids. CDR3 protein: CASSSPGLAGGQETQYF.

This chain links TRBV12-3 or TRBV12-4 with TRBJ1-1; without DNA, the TCRdb call of TRBD1 cannot be checked. The CDR3 consists of 15 residues. This CDR3 is CASSLGQGANTEAFF.

This rearrangement joins TRBV20-1 to TRBJ2-7; TCRdb outputs TRBD2, but without DNA this stays unchecked. Per germline, CDR1 DFQATT and CDR2 SNEGSKA (reference sequence). This CDR3 comprises 16 residues. The chain's CDR3 is CSARDLGGVLKYEQYF.

The chain combines TRBV4-3 with TRBJ1-2; absent DNA, TCRdb's TRBD1 call cannot be checked. The V gene's germline CDR1 is LGHNA and CDR2 YSLEER. There are 18 residues in the CDR3. The chain's CDR3 is CASSQDWAGDTHNYGYTF.

The CDR3 loop is CASSAATGLSSYEQYF. The V call is TRBV7-9, the J call TRBJ2-7; TCRdb lists TRBD1, though no DNA is available to test this call. The CDR3 length is 16 residues. Germline loops: CDR1 SEHNR, CDR2 FQNEAQ (reference sequence).

V gene TRBV28 combines with J gene TRBJ2-5; TCRdb names TRBD1, which stays unverified in the absence of DNA. The V gene's germline CDR1 is MDHEN and CDR2 SYDVKM. This CDR3 has 14 amino acids. The chain's CDR3 is CASRLWGQEETQYF.

The chain carries TRBV28 and TRBJ2-5; absent DNA, TCRdb's TRBD1 call cannot be checked. CDR1 and CDR2 (germline): MDHEN, SYDVKM. The CDR3 length is 14 residues. CDR3 region: CASRRGSIQETQYF.

V gene TRBV9 combines with J gene TRBJ2-1; there is no DNA to check the TCRdb D call of TRBD2. CDR1 is SGDLS and CDR2 is YYNGEE in the germline V gene. The CDR3 is 15 amino acids. The CDR3 reads CASSVLAGVPHEQFF. The variable domain in full, completed from reference TRBV9 and TRBJ2-1, reads DSGVTQTPKHLITATGQRVTLRCSPRSGDLSVYWYQQSLDQGLQFLIQYYNGEERAKGNILERFSAQQFPDLHSELNLSSLELGDSALYFCASSVLAGVPHEQFFGPGTRLTVL.

The chain links TRBV29-1 to TRBJ2-1; TCRdb's D call, TRBD1, is unchecked because there is no DNA. Germline values: CDR1 SQVTM, CDR2 ANQGSEA. There are 16 residues in the CDR3. The CDR3 here is CSVEDPGQGTYNEQFF.

This chain's CDR3 is CASSLGLSDSPLHF. The rearrangement joins TRBV5-1 to TRBJ1-6. CDR1 SGHRS and CDR2 YFSETQ come from the germline V gene. This CDR3 has 14 amino acids. Looking up the rest from reference TRBV5-1 and TRBJ1-6 gives the full variable domain: KAGVTQTPRYLIKTRGQQVTLSCSPISGHRSVSWYQQTPGQGLQFLFEYFSETQRNKGNFPGRFSGRQFSNSRSEMNVSTLELGDSALYLCASSLGLSDSPLHFGNGTRLTVT.

The J gene is TRBJ2-7, the V gene TRBV28; TCRdb returns TRBD2, unconfirmable since there is no DNA. The germline V gene has CDR1 MDHEN and CDR2 SYDVKM. The CDR3 has 14 residues. The CDR3 sequence is CASAGLAWNYEQYF. The whole variable domain, remainder taken from reference TRBV28 and TRBJ2-7, is DVKVTQSSRYLVKRTGEKVFLECVQDMDHENMFWYRQDPGLGLRLIYFSYDVKMKEKGDIPEGYSVSREKKERFSLILESASTNQTSMYLCASAGLAWNYEQYFGPGTRLTVT.

V gene TRBV7-9 combines with J gene TRBJ1-3; with no DNA, the TCRdb D assignment of TRBD1 cannot be verified. The length of the CDR3 is 17 residues. Germline V lookup: CDR1 SEHNR, CDR2 FQNEAQ (reference sequence). CDR3 protein: CASSPRWSEGLRNTIYF.

V usage is TRBV11-2 and J usage is TRBJ2-1; the D gene TCRdb calls, TRBD1, cannot be checked with no DNA. Germline values: CDR1 SGHAT, CDR2 FQNNGV. The CDR3 covers 18 residues. CDR3 residues: CASSLRPRTSYSYNEQFF.

The chain joins TRBV13 to TRBJ2-1; TCRdb outputs TRBD1, but without DNA this stays unchecked. Per germline, CDR1 PRHDT and CDR2 FYEKMQ (reference sequence). This CDR3 has 17 amino acids. CDR3: CASSLAGQGRIQNEQFF.

The chain joins TRBV15 to TRBJ1-2; as DNA is missing, the TRBD1 call by TCRdb cannot be tested. Germline CDR1 reads LNHNV; CDR2 reads YYDKDF (reference sequence). The CDR3 loop spans 15 amino acids. The CDR3 loop reads CATSIPGHLSDGYTF.

The chain combines TRBV7-2 with TRBJ2-6. Per the germline V gene, CDR1 is SGHTA and CDR2 is FQGNSA. The length of the CDR3 is 15 residues. The CDR3 loop is CASSIENLGANVLTF.

The rearrangement links TRBV28 to TRBJ2-5; TCRdb's D call, TRBD1, is unchecked because there is no DNA. Germline CDR1 reads MDHEN; CDR2 reads SYDVKM. The CDR3 length is 14 residues. CDR3 region: CASSLAGVRETQYF. The entire variable domain, with the rest obtained from reference TRBV28 and TRBJ2-5, is as follows: DVKVTQSSRYLVKRTGEKVFLECVQDMDHENMFWYRQDPGLGLRLIYFSYDVKMKEKGDIPEGYSVSREKKERFSLILESASTNQTSMYLCASSLAGVRETQYFGPGTRLLVL.

The chain uses TRBV7-2 and TRBJ2-7; TCRdb proposes TRBD1, but this gene call is untestable without DNA. CDR1 is SGHTA and CDR2 is FQGNSA in the germline V gene. The CDR3 is 16 residues long. The CDR3 protein is CASSLAFRTSTYEQYF.

The chain combines TRBV29-1 with TRBJ2-7. The CDR3 totals 15 residues. Per the germline V gene, CDR1 is SQVTM and CDR2 is ANQGSEA. CDR3 loop: CSVQFVGSETYEQYF.

The chain employs TRBV12-3 or TRBV12-4 and TRBJ2-5; there is no DNA to check the TCRdb D call of TRBD1. This CDR3 has 16 amino acids. CDR3 residues: CASSSPTRDREETQYF.

The chain couples TRBV15 to TRBJ1-2. CDR1 LNHNV and CDR2 YYDKDF come from the germline V gene (reference sequence). The CDR3 loop spans 15 amino acids. CDR3 protein: CATSRDQTDNYGYTF.

V and J are TRBV3-1 and TRBJ2-7; TCRdb designates TRBD1, a call that cannot be tested without DNA. The CDR3 runs to 15 residues. In germline, CDR1 is LGHDT, CDR2 YNNKEL (reference sequence). The CDR3 protein is CASSQAGQGWYEQYF.

V usage is TRBV2 and J usage is TRBJ2-1. Germline CDR1 and CDR2: SNHLY and FYNNEI. The CDR3 sequence is 15 residues long. The CDR3 loop is CASSEIIGKGNEQFF.

The chain recombines TRBV12-3 or TRBV12-4 with TRBJ1-3. The CDR3 consists of 13 residues. The CDR3 loop reads CASSLGSGNTINF.

The V gene is TRBV14, the J gene TRBJ2-1; with no DNA, the TCRdb D assignment of TRBD2 cannot be verified. The CDR3 runs to 19 residues. CDR1 and CDR2 (germline): SGHDN, FVKESK. The CDR3 protein is CASSLRRWGLAGGTNEQFF.

V usage is TRBV12-3 or TRBV12-4 and J usage is TRBJ2-3; absent DNA, TCRdb's TRBD1 call cannot be checked. The CDR3 has 17 residues. The CDR3 loop reads CASSPTGTLNLLDTQYF.

CDR3 residues: CSVGGGPYEQYF. The J gene is TRBJ2-7, the V gene TRBV29-1. The CDR3 has 12 residues. Germline V lookup: CDR1 SQVTM, CDR2 ANQGSEA.

The chain uses TRBV29-1 and TRBJ2-1; TCRdb names TRBD1, which stays unverified in the absence of DNA. The CDR3 runs 17 residues. Germline lookup yields CDR1 SQVTM and CDR2 ANQGSEA. Here the CDR3 reads CSVEGPGTGSSYNEQFF.

This chain uses TRBV9 with TRBJ2-2; TCRdb indicates TRBD2, and absent DNA this call remains unverified. Germline CDR1 and CDR2: SGDLS and YYNGEE. This CDR3 comprises 16 residues. CDR3 region: CASSAGTSGRTGELFF.

The rearrangement links TRBV4-2 to TRBJ2-1; TCRdb designates TRBD2, a call that cannot be tested without DNA. Per germline, CDR1 LGHNA and CDR2 YNFKEQ. CDR3 length: 16 residues. CDR3 sequence reads: CASSRWEGGINNEQFF.